These T cell receptor beta chains were read from a single sample in a study of shared clonotypes between healthy human individuals. Generated by immunoSEQ multiplex PCR, the TCRdb table keeps only in-frame clones and is missing some. The top ten clones hold 1.5% to 2% of a sample with roughly 2.1 million clones, roughly 91% of them seen once. Sequenced material: naive CD8+ T cells from PBMCs. These TCRs come from a man aged 18 to 30 in good health. Some clones in this sample may be carry-over from other donors' samples. CDR3s include the opening cysteine and the closing phenylalanine or tryptophan.

TRBV4-1	CASSQDLKEPQHF
TRBV28	CASSLYVGQTYNEQFF
TRBV9	CASNKGGQGPGNTIYF
TRBV7-9	CASSPRDKNTEAFF
TRBV7-9	CASSLNRDSVSYEQYF
TRBV27	CASSLLGANEQFF
TRBV6-1	CASSEAPGRMITKKTQYF
TRBV4-2	CASSLQAGGLFF
TRBV7-9	CASSLAETSGRANEQFF
TRBV9	CASSTLRGNTIYF
TRBV7-9	CASSSPLQVGPSDYEQYF
TRBV27	CASSSLGDYGYTF
TRBV10-3	CAISGPIGAFF
TRBV6-5	CASSYYRQGAQYF
TRBV11-2	CASSLGGSSYGYTF
TRBV19	CASSIAKTNTDTQYF